These 7 T cell receptor beta chains share one sample of origin, sequenced in a study of vaccination and CD4 T cells after COVID-19. Stated treatment: roughly ten-day PBMC culture with coronavirus spike peptide pools or control peptides (ViraFEST assay). These receptors have no identified antigens. The assay that was used to sequence DNA from cultured CD4+ T cells was the Oncomine TCR Beta short-read assay. TCRdb re-called the PCR reads with MiXCR, one entry per CDR3 protein. Of roughly 13,000 distinct CDR3 sequences listed, 51% were seen once; the top ten hold about 10%. Here the sequenced sample was CD4+ T cells from blood, cultured in vitro, taken before SARS-CoV-2 vaccination. All receptors derive from a human donor who had recovered from COVID-19.

This clonotype was detected only a few times. The chain uses TRBV7-6 and TRBJ2-2; D call uncertain. Looked up from germline, CDR1 is SGHVS and CDR2 is FNYEAQ. V lost 7 bases and J 2 bases, leaving 11 bases between the germline ends. This CDR3 contains 14 residues. CDR3 protein: CASTLAHNTGELFF. CDR3 bases: TGTGCCAGCACACTGGCTCACAACACCGGGGAGCTGTTTTTT.

This chain connects TRBV6-2 or TRBV6-3 to TRBJ1-1; D gene unclear. Per the germline V gene, CDR1 is MNHEY and CDR2 is SVGEGT. This CDR3 has 13 amino acids. V was clipped by 5 bases and J by 6 bases, with 13 bases between them. The CDR3, as DNA: TGTGCCAGCAGTCGGGGTGAAGAGCCTGAAGCTTTCTTT. Protein sequence: CASSRGEEPEAFF.

The chain employs TRBV12-3 or TRBV12-4 and TRBJ1-1, with TRBD1 identical over 7 bases. The CDR3 is 14 amino acids. V shed 4 bases, J shed 1 base, and the junction held 3 bases outside the gene matches. As DNA, the CDR3 is TGTGCCAGCAGTTCATACAGGGGGAACACTGAAGCTTTCTTT. It encodes CASSSYRGNTEAFF.

The gene calls are TRBV29-1 and TRBJ1-4; 9 positions agree with TRBD1. Germline loops: CDR1 SQVTM, CDR2 ANQGSEA. V was pared by 6 bases and J by 6 bases, with 5 bases of the junction left unmatched. CDR3 size: 13 residues. This chain's CDR3 is CSVGTGWDEKLFF. The CDR3, as DNA: TGCAGCGTGGGGACAGGGTGGGATGAAAAACTGTTTTTT.

The genes are TRBV7-9 and TRBJ2-7; D unclear. Germline CDR1 and CDR2: SEHNR and FQNEAQ (reference sequence). The CDR3 sequence is 18 residues long. The V gene lost 2 bases and the J gene lost 4 bases, with 24 bases spanning the gap. CDR3 sequence reads: CASSLNPGSGPHWYEQYF. The CDR3 coding sequence is TGTGCCAGCAGCTTAAATCCTGGATCTGGGCCCCACTGGTACGAGCAGTACTTC.

In this sample, this clonotype turned up a few times. V gene TRBV23-1 combines with J gene TRBJ1-5; possible D gene TRBD1, 5 bases. TRBV23-1 is flagged as an ORF with uncertain function. Trimming pared 7 bases from V and 3 bases from J, leaving 19 bases between. CDR3 size: 16 residues. CDR3 DNA: TGCGCCAGCAAGCTCGGAGGGGATTGGGACAATCAGCCCCAGCATTTT. Protein product: CASKLGGDWDNQPQHF.

The rearrangement uses TRBV19 and TRBJ2-3; 7 bases line up with TRBD1. The CDR3 has 13 residues. The germline CDR1 and CDR2 sequences are LNHDA and SQIVND (reference sequence). V lost 3 bases to trimming and J lost 4 bases; unmatched junction nucleotides: 1. CDR3 residues: CASSMGTADTQYF. DNA of the CDR3: TGTGCCAGTAGTATGGGGACAGCAGATACGCAGTATTTT.